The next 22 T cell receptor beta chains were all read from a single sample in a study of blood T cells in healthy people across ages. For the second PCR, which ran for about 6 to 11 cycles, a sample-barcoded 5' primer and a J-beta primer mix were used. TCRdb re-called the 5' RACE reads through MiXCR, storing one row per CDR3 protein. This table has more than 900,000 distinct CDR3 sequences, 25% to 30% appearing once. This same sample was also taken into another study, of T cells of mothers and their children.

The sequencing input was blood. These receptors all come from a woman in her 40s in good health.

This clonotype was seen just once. DNA of the CDR3: TGTGCCATCAGTGAGTCGGGAAGACTCTCTGGAAACACCATATATTTT. This codes for CAISESGRLSGNTIYF. The J gene is TRBJ1-3, the V gene TRBV10-3; D is undetermined. Between the trimmed V and J ends, which lost 0 bases and 0 bases, there was a span of 9 bases. CDR1 and CDR2 from the germline V gene are ENHRY and SYGVKD. This CDR3 has 16 residues.

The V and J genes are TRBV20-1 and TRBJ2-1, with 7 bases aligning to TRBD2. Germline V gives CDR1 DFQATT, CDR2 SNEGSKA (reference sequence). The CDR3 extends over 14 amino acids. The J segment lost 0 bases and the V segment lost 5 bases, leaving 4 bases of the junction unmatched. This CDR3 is CSARRGNSYNEQFF. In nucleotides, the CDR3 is TGCAGTGCTCGGCGGGGGAACTCCTACAATGAGCAGTTCTTC.

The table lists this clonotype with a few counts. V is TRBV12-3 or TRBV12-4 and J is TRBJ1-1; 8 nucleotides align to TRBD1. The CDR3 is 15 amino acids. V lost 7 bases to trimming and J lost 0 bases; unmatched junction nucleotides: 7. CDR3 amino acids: CASNFPGQVNTEAFF. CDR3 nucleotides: TGTGCCAGCAATTTTCCGGGACAGGTGAACACTGAAGCTTTCTTT.

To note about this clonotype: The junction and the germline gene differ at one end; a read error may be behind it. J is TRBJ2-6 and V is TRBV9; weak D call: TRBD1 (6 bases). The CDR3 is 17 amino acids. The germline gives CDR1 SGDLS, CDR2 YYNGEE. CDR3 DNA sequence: TGTGCCGGCAGCGTAGGACAGATTCTCTCTGGGGCCAACGTCCTGACTTTC. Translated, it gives CAGSVGQILSGANVLTF.

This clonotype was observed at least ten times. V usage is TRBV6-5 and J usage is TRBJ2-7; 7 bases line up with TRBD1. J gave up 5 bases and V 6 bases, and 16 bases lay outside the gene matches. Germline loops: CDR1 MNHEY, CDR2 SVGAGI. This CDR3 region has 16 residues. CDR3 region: CASRPYRDSGYHEQYF. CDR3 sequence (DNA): TGTGCCAGCAGACCATACCGGGACAGTGGGTACCACGAGCAGTACTTC.

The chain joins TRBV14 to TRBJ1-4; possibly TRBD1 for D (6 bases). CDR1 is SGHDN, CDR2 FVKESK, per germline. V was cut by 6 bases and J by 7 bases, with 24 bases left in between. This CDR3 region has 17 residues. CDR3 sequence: CASRSSKQGWSTEKLFF. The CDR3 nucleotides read TGTGCCAGCAGATCCTCTAAACAGGGATGGTCCACTGAAAAACTGTTTTTT.

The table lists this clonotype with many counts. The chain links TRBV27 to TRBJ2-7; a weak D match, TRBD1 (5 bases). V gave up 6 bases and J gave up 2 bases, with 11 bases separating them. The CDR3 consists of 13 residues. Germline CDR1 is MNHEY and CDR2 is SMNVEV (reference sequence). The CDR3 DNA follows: TGTGCCAGCAGCCCGACAGACGCCTACGAGCAGTACTTC. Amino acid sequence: CASSPTDAYEQYF.

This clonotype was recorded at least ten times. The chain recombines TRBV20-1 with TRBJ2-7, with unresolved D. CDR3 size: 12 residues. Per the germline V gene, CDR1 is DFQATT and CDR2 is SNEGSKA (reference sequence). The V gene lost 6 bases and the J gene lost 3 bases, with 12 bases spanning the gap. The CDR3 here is CSALGVGYEQYF. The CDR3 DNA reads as TGCAGTGCCCTCGGCGTCGGCTACGAGCAGTACTTC.

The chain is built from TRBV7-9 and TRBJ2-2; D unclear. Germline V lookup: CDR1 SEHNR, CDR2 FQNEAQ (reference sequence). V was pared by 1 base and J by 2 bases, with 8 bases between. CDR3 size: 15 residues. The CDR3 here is CASSLVGFNTGELFF. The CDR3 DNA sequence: TGTGCCAGCAGCTTAGTGGGATTTAACACCGGGGAGCTGTTTTTT.

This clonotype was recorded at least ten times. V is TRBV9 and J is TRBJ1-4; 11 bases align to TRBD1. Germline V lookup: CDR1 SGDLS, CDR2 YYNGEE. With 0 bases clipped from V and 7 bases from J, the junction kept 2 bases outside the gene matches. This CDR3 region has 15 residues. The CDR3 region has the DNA TGTGCCAGCAGCGTAGCTGGGACAGGGGGTGAAAAACTGTTTTTT. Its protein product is CASSVAGTGGEKLFF.

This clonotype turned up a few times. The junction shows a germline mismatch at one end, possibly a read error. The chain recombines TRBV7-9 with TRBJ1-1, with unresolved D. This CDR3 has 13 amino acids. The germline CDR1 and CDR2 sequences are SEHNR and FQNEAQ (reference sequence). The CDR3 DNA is TGTACCAGCAGCTTTAGGAGGGAGGCTGAAGCTTTCTTT. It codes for CTSSFRREAEAFF.

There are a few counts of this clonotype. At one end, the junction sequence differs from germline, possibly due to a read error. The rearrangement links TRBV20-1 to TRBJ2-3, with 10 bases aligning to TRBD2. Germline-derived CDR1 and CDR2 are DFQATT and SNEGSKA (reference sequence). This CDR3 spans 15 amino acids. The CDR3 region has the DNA TGCTGTGCAGTCAATAGCGGGGGGCGCACAGATACGCAGTATTTT. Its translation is CCAVNSGGRTDTQYF.

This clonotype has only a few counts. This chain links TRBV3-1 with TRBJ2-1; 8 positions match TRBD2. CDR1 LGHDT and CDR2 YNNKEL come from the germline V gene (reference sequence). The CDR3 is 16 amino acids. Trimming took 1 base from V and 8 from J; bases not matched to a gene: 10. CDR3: CASSQASRGGFDEQFF. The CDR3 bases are TGTGCCAGCAGCCAAGCATCTCGCGGGGGGTTCGATGAGCAGTTCTTC.

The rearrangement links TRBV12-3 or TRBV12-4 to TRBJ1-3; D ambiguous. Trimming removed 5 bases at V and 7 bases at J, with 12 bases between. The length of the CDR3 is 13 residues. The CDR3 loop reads CASSTTVGNTIYF. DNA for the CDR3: TGTGCCAGCAGTACGACCGTAGGGAACACCATATATTTT.

DNA for the CDR3: TGTGCCAGCAGTTCTCCGGAGACACCTGAAGCTTTCTTT. It yields the protein CASSSPETPEAFF. The chain employs TRBV12-3 or TRBV12-4 and TRBJ1-1; no reliable D call. CDR3 length: 13 residues. With 4 bases removed from V and 6 bases from J, the gap between germline ends came to 12 bases.

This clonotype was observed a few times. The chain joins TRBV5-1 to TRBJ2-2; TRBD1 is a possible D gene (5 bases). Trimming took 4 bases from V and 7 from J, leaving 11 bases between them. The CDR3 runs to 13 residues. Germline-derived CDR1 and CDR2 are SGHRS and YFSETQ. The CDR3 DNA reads TGCGCCAGCAGCCCAGGGATCGGCGGGGAGCTGTTTTTT. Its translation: CASSPGIGGELFF.

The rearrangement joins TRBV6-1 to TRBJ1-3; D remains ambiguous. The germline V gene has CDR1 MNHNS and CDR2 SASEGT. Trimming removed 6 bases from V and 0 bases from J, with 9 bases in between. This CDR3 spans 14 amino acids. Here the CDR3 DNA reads TGTGCCAGCAGCTGGACCCACTCTGGAAACACCATATATTTT. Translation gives CASSWTHSGNTIYF.

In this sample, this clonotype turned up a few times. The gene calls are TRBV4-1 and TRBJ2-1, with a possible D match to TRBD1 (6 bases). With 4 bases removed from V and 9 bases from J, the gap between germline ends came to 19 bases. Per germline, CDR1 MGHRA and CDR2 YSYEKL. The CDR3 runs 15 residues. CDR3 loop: CASSPWGPRTGEQFF. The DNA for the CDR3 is TGCGCCAGCAGCCCCTGGGGGCCCCGGACTGGTGAGCAGTTCTTC.

CDR3 sequence reads: CASRYRDNNGYTF. The CDR3 DNA is TGTGCCAGCAGGTACCGGGACAACAATGGCTACACCTTC. The V and J genes are TRBV6-2 or TRBV6-3 and TRBJ1-2, with D maybe TRBD1 (6 bases). Trimming cost V 6 bases and J 6 bases, with 14 bases left between them. Germline CDR1 is MNHEY and CDR2 is SVGEGT. CDR3 length: 13 residues.

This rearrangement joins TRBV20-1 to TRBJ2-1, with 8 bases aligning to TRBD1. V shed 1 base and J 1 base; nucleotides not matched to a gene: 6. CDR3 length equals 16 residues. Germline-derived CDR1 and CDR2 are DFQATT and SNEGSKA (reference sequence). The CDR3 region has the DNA TGCAGTGCTAGAGCATGGAACAGGGGGTCCTACAATGAGCAGTTCTTC. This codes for CSARAWNRGSYNEQFF.

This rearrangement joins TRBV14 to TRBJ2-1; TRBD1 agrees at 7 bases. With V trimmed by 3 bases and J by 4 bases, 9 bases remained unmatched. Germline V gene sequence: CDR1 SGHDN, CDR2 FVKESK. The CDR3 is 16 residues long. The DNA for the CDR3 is TGTGCCAGCAGCCAGGTCCGGGACAGTCGGTACAATGAGCAGTTCTTC. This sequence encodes CASSQVRDSRYNEQFF.

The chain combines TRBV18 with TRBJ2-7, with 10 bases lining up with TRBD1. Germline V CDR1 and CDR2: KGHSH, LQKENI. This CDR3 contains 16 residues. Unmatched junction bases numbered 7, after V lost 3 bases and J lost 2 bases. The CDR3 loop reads CASSPNRDRGAYEQYF. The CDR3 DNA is TGTGCCAGCTCACCCAACCGGGACAGGGGCGCCTACGAGCAGTACTTC.